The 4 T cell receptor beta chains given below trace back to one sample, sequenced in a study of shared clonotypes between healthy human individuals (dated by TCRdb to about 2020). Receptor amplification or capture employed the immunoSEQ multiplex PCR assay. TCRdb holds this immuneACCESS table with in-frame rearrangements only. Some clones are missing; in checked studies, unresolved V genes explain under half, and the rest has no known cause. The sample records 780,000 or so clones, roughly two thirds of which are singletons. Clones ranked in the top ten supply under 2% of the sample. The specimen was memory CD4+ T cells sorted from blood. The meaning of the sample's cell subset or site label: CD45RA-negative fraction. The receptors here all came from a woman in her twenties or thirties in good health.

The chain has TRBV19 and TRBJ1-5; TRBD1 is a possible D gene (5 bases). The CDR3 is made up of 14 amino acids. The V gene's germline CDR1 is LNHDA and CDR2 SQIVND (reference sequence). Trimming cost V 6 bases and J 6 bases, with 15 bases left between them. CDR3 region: CASSRTGDGQPQHF. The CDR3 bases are TGTGCCAGTAGCCGTACAGGTGACGGTCAGCCCCAGCATTTT.

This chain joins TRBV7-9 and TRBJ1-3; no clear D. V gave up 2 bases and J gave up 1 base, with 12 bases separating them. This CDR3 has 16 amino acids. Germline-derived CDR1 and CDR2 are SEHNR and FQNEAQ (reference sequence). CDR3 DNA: TGTGCCAGCAGCTTATACTCTAGGGCGTCTGGAAACACCATATATTTT. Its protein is CASSLYSRASGNTIYF.

The CDR3 sequence is CASSNNRNTEAFF. The CDR3 DNA reads as TGTGCCAGCAGTAATAACAGGAACACTGAAGCTTTCTTT. This chain joins TRBV7-2 and TRBJ1-1; D not resolved. Trimming took off 6 bases at V and 1 base at J, with 9 bases between the two ends. The CDR3 runs to 13 residues. Per the germline V gene, CDR1 is SGHTA and CDR2 is FQGNSA.

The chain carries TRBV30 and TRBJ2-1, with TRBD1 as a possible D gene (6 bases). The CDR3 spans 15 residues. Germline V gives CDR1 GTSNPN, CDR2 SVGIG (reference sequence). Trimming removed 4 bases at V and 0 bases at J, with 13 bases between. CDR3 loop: CAWKPGVHSYNEQFF. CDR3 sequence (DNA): TGTGCCTGGAAGCCAGGGGTACACTCCTACAATGAGCAGTTCTTC.